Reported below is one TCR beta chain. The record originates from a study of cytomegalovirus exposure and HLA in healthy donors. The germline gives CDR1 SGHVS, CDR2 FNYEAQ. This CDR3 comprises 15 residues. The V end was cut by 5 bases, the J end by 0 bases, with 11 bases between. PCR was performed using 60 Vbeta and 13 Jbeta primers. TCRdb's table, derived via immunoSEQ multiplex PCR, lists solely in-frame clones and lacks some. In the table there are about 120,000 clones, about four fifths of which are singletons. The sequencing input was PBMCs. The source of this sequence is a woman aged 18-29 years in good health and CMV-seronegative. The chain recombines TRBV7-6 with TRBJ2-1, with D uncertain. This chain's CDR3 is CASSPTDPSYNEQFF. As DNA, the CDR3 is TGTGCCAGCAGCCCGACTGATCCCTCCTACAATGAGCAGTTCTTC.